This T cell receptor beta chain was observed in a study of shared clonotypes between healthy human individuals. The study's findings and limits: Memory subsets generally showed lower estimated richness than naive subsets.

CD45RA+ naive and CD45RA-negative memory subsets were separated from CD4+ cells. Worth noting for this clone: Its specificity is unknown.

The assay was immunoSEQ multiplex PCR, and TCRdb's table has in-frame clones only and misses some. The table lists more than 2,000,000 clones, around 90% of them singletons. CDR1 and CDR2 (germline): SGHTA, FQGNSA. The CDR3 spans 13 residues. V was pared by 4 bases and J by 4 bases, with 11 bases between. The chain couples TRBV7-2 to TRBJ2-7, with D perhaps matching TRBD2 (5 bases). This receptor was obtained from a man aged 18 to 29 in good health. The sequenced material came from naive CD4+ T cells sorted from blood. Noted subset: CD45RA+ positively selected. Written as DNA, the CDR3 is TGTGCCAGCAGCTCAATGTCGGGGTACGAGCAGTACTTC. Amino acids: CASSSMSGYEQYF.